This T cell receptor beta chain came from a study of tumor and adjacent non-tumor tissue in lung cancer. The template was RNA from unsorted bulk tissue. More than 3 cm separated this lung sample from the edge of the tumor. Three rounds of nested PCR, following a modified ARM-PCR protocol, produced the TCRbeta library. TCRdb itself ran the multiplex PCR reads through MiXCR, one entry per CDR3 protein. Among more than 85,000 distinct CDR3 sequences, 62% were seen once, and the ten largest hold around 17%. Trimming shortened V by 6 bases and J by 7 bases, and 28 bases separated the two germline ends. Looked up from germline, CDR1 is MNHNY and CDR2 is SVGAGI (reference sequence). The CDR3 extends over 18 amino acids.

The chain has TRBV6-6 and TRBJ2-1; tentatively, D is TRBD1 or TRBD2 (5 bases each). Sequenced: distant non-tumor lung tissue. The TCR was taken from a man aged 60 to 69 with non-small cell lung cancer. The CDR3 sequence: CASRPGTWISREHNEQFF. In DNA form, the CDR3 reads TGTGCCAGCAGGCCAGGGACGTGGATTAGTAGGGAACATAATGAGCAGTTCTTC.